The 19 T cell receptor beta chains below were found in one sample sequenced in a study of monozygotic twins with inflammatory bowel disease. TCRdb re-analyzed the 5' RACE reads; it lists each CDR3 protein once, without DNA. This repertoire comprises approximately 400,000 distinct CDR3 sequences; its ten largest clones make up about 2.3%. The sample comprised blood. The source is a human donor with ulcerative colitis or Crohn's disease, or a healthy co-twin of an affected twin (not recorded which).

The rearrangement links TRBV29-1 to TRBJ2-3; TCRdb's D call of TRBD2 is untestable without DNA. There are 14 residues in the CDR3. The germline gives CDR1 SQVTM, CDR2 ANQGSEA. The CDR3 region is CSSTSITATDTQYF.

The chain has TRBV20-1 and TRBJ2-7; with no DNA, the TCRdb D assignment of TRBD1 cannot be verified. This CDR3 is built from 14 residues. CDR1 and CDR2 from the germline V gene are DFQATT and SNEGSKA (reference sequence). The CDR3 is CSASQRAGSYEQYF.

The chain employs TRBV7-3 and TRBJ1-1. Germline CDR1 and CDR2: SGHTA and FQGTGA. This CDR3 contains 16 residues. The CDR3: CASSLRGDKSGAEAFF. Using reference TRBV7-3 and TRBJ1-1 for the parts outside the CDR3, the full variable domain is GAGVSQTPSNKVTEKGKYVELRCDPISGHTALYWYRQSLGQGPEFLIYFQGTGAADDSGLPNDRFFAVRPEGSVSTLKIQRTERGDSAVYLCASSLRGDKSGAEAFFGQGTRLTVV.

V is TRBV5-1 and J is TRBJ1-4; TCRdb reports TRBD1, a call that lacks DNA to check it against. The CDR3 covers 15 residues. CDR1 is SGHRS and CDR2 is YFSETQ in the germline V gene. The CDR3 loop reads CASSPGIGIGEKLFF.

The genes are TRBV23-1 and TRBJ1-3; TCRdb designates TRBD1, a call that cannot be tested without DNA. TRBV23-1 is flagged as an ORF with uncertain function. There are 16 residues in the CDR3. CDR3 residues: CASSQLQAGSRNTIYF.

J is TRBJ2-7 and V is TRBV7-2; there is no DNA to check the TCRdb D call of TRBD1. There are 13 residues in the CDR3. Germline V CDR1 and CDR2: SGHTA, FQGNSA. The CDR3: CASSFNRGYEQYF.

The V call is TRBV20-1, the J call TRBJ2-3; TCRdb proposes TRBD2, but this gene call is untestable without DNA. This CDR3 is built from 13 residues. Looked up from germline, CDR1 is DFQATT and CDR2 is SNEGSKA (reference sequence). This CDR3 reads CSAPRGGARAQYF.

This chain joins TRBV5-6 and TRBJ1-1; the TRBD1 assignment by TCRdb is unverifiable without DNA. The V gene's germline CDR1 is SGHDT and CDR2 YYEEEE. The CDR3 loop spans 18 amino acids. CDR3 sequence: CASSYYRTGRHMNTEAFF.

CDR3 protein: CASSPPIPYNEQFF. The chain employs TRBV18 and TRBJ2-1. CDR3 length equals 14 residues. CDR1 KGHSH and CDR2 LQKENI come from the germline V gene.

The rearrangement links TRBV20-1 to TRBJ2-5; TCRdb returns TRBD2, unconfirmable since there is no DNA. Germline loops: CDR1 DFQATT, CDR2 SNEGSKA (reference sequence). The CDR3 contains 18 residues. The CDR3 sequence is CSATPIIGGSAGRETQYF.

The chain has TRBV5-4 and TRBJ2-7; the TCRdb call, TRBD1, lacks DNA for checking. Per germline, CDR1 SGHNT and CDR2 YYREEE (reference sequence). The CDR3 totals 17 residues. The CDR3 here is CASSLGYPGQPIYEQYF.

This chain connects TRBV4-1 to TRBJ2-7; no DNA is available, so the TRBD2 call from TCRdb remains unchecked. The CDR3 consists of 15 residues. Looked up from germline, CDR1 is MGHRA and CDR2 is YSYEKL. CDR3 region: CASSQAASVSYEQYF.

The V and J genes are TRBV5-1 and TRBJ1-6; TCRdb names TRBD1, which stays unverified in the absence of DNA. The CDR3 covers 16 residues. In germline, CDR1 is SGHRS, CDR2 YFSETQ. CDR3: CASSPKAGTGVSPLHF.

This chain connects TRBV6-4 to TRBJ1-5; the TRBD1 assignment by TCRdb is unverifiable without DNA. CDR1 and CDR2 (germline): MRHNA, SNTAGT. The CDR3 has 15 amino acids. CDR3 loop: CASSDQAGGNQPQHF.

V gene TRBV20-1 combines with J gene TRBJ2-5; the D call of TRBD1 rests on TCRdb alone, since no DNA is present to check it. From germline, CDR1 is DFQATT and CDR2 SNEGSKA (reference sequence). The CDR3 length is 15 residues. CDR3: CSATFAGGAKETQYF.

V and J are TRBV7-2 and TRBJ1-2. Per germline, CDR1 SGHTA and CDR2 FQGNSA. This CDR3 has 13 residues. CDR3 amino acids: CASSWVVKDGYTF.

J is TRBJ1-2 and V is TRBV6-6. CDR3 length: 14 residues. CDR1 is MNHNY, CDR2 SVGAGI, per germline (reference sequence). The CDR3 sequence is CASSYSKAAYGYTF.

The V call is TRBV12-3 or TRBV12-4, the J call TRBJ2-1; TCRdb reports TRBD2, a call that lacks DNA to check it against. The CDR3 is 15 residues long. The CDR3 protein is CASSFRRETGDEQFF.

The gene calls are TRBV7-2 and TRBJ2-7; TCRdb's D gene call, TRBD1, goes unchecked for lack of DNA. Germline lookup yields CDR1 SGHTA and CDR2 FQGNSA. CDR3 length equals 13 residues. CDR3 amino acids: CASSLSYTGEGYF.